These 21 T cell receptor beta chains came from one sample sequenced in a study of coeliac disease. The data were produced by immunoSEQ multiplex PCR, yet TCRdb's version contains in-frame clones alone and is incomplete. The sample lists some 3,600 clones; about 61% were seen once. The sample was lymphocytes from the gut lamina propria. These receptors were collected from a man between 70 and 80 years old without celiac disease.

This clone has only a few counts. The rearrangement uses TRBV13 and TRBJ2-5; tentative D call: TRBD1 (6 bases). Gene TRBJ2-7 matches the end of the DNA better, so the J call may be wrong. The CDR3 spans 14 residues. The germline V gene encodes CDR1 PRHDT and CDR2 FYEKMQ (reference sequence). The CDR3 sequence: CASSLKQGVSEQYF. CDR3 sequence (DNA): TGTGCCAGCAGCTTAAAACAGGGTGTGAGCGAGCAGTACTTC.

V is TRBV5-5 and J is TRBJ1-3; D unclear. The CDR3 sequence is 14 residues long. Germline V lookup: CDR1 SGHKS, CDR2 YYEKEE (reference sequence). The V end was cut by 3 bases, the J end by 2 bases, with 9 bases between. For the CDR3, the DNA is TGTGCCAGCAGCTCCGGAGGCGCTGGAAACACCATATATTTT. Translated, it gives CASSSGGAGNTIYF.

V gene TRBV23-1 combines with J gene TRBJ2-7, with TRBD2 matching over 11 bases. TRBV23-1 is an ORF, and what it does is uncertain. The V segment lost 3 bases and the J segment 1 base; nucleotides outside the gene matches: 8. The CDR3 is 17 amino acids. The CDR3 spells CASSHPGGLAVSYEQYF. The CDR3 bases are TGCGCCAGCAGTCACCCCGGGGGACTAGCGGTTTCCTACGAGCAGTACTTC.

The chain employs TRBV25-1 and TRBJ2-7; possibly TRBD2 for D (5 bases). Germline V gene data show CDR1 as MGHDK and CDR2 as SYGVNS. The V end lost 9 bases, the J end lost 3 bases, and 9 bases lay between the germline ends. The CDR3 runs to 11 residues. This CDR3 is CARSGNYEQYF. The CDR3 DNA reads as TGTGCCAGGTCGGGGAACTACGAGCAGTACTTC.

This clone was seen a handful of times. This rearrangement joins TRBV5-1 to TRBJ1-1, with 11 bases matching TRBD1. In germline, CDR1 is SGHRS, CDR2 YFSETQ. The CDR3 runs to 17 residues. V gave up 0 bases and J gave up 4 bases; unmatched junction bases: 8. CDR3 bases: TGCGCCAGCAGCTTGGAAGGGACAGGGGGTGTTGGCACTGAAGCTTTCTTT. It specifies CASSLEGTGGVGTEAFF.

This clone turned up a few times. V and J are TRBV19 and TRBJ1-2; 10 bases agree with TRBD1. The germline V gene has CDR1 LNHDA and CDR2 SQIVND (reference sequence). This CDR3 is built from 13 residues. J was trimmed by 5 bases and V by 7 bases; bases with no gene match: 4. The CDR3, as DNA: TGTGCCAGTAATCCGGGACAGGGGTATGGCTACACCTTC. This translates into CASNPGQGYGYTF. Supplemented by reference TRBV19 and TRBJ1-2, the full variable domain reads DGGITQSPKYLFRKEGQNVTLSCEQNLNHDAMYWYRQDPGQGLRLIYYSQIVNDFQKGDIAEGYSVSREKKESFPLTVTSAQKNPTAFYLCASNPGQGYGYTFGSGTRLTVV.

This clone came up a few times. The chain uses TRBV7-2 and TRBJ2-3; 8 bases map to TRBD2. Per germline, CDR1 SGHTA and CDR2 FQGNSA. Trimming at V came to 5 bases and at J to 14 bases, leaving 12 bases not matched to a gene. This CDR3 is 13 amino acids long. The CDR3 protein is CASSPRGGLRVYF. The CDR3 DNA reads as TGTGCCAGCAGCCCACGGGGGGGTCTCCGGGTGTATTTT.

The sample holds a few counts of this clone. CDR3 in DNA: TGTGCCAGCAGCTTAGGTACAGGGGAGCCCTACAATGAGCAGTTCTTC. As protein: CASSLGTGEPYNEQFF. V gene TRBV7-3 combines with J gene TRBJ2-1; TRBD1 matches at 7 bases. V lost 2 bases to trimming and J lost 2 bases; unmatched junction nucleotides: 6. This CDR3 contains 16 residues. Germline CDR1 reads SGHTA; CDR2 reads FQGTGA. Variable domain in full (rest from reference TRBV7-3 and TRBJ2-1): GAGVSQTPSNKVTEKGKYVELRCDPISGHTALYWYRQSLGQGPEFLIYFQGTGAADDSGLPNDRFFAVRPEGSVSTLKIQRTERGDSAVYLCASSLGTGEPYNEQFFGPGTRLTVL.

This clone has a handful of counts. This chain connects TRBV28 to TRBJ1-5; TRBD1 aligns across 7 bases. The CDR3 sequence is 14 residues long. The trim removed 7 bases at V and 2 bases at J, leaving 5 bases unmatched. The germline V gene has CDR1 MDHEN and CDR2 SYDVKM. CDR3 nucleotides: TGTGCCAGCAAATACGGGACAGGCAATCAGCCCCAGCATTTT. This sequence encodes CASKYGTGNQPQHF.

This clone was counted between two and nine times. The CDR3 is CASSFWTGGRYTEAFF. The CDR3 DNA is TGTGCCAGCAGCTTCTGGACAGGGGGTAGGTACACTGAAGCTTTCTTT. The J gene is TRBJ1-1, the V gene TRBV5-6; TRBD1 matches at 10 bases. J gave up 3 bases and V 2 bases, and 7 bases lay outside the gene matches. This CDR3 has 16 residues. CDR1 is SGHDT and CDR2 is YYEEEE in the germline V gene.

The CDR3 sequence is CASSETGYTEAFF. Written as DNA, the CDR3 is TGCGCCAGCAGTGAGACCGGTTACACTGAAGCTTTCTTT. The chain links TRBV10-2 to TRBJ1-1, with D hard to call. CDR3 size: 13 residues. Trimming stripped 2 bases from V and 3 bases from J, with 7 bases between. Germline CDR1 WSHSY, CDR2 SAAADI.

This clone was seen only a few times. The chain links TRBV5-6 to TRBJ1-1, with D perhaps matching TRBD1 (5 bases). V was clipped by 3 bases and J by 0 bases, with 15 bases between them. The CDR3 is 16 residues long. CDR1 and CDR2 (germline): SGHDT, YYEEEE. DNA for the CDR3: TGTGCCAGCAGCTCAGGGATGGCCAACCTGAACACTGAAGCTTTCTTT. Protein product: CASSSGMANLNTEAFF.

For this clone: The junction departs from the called germline gene at one end, perhaps through a read error. The V call is TRBV7-9, the J call TRBJ1-1, with D perhaps matching TRBD1 (6 bases). The CDR3 sequence is 16 residues long. CDR1 SEHNR and CDR2 FQNEAQ come from the germline V gene (reference sequence). The DNA of the CDR3 is TGTGCCAGCAGGTTAGGGGGGGGCCTGAGGGCCACTGAAGCTTTCTTT. This encodes CASRLGGGLRATEAFF.

Points on this clone: Relative to the germline gene, one junction end is altered; a read error may explain this. V usage is TRBV7-2 and J usage is TRBJ2-2; 9 nucleotides match TRBD2. The CDR3 length is 17 residues. The germline V gene encodes CDR1 SGHTA and CDR2 FQGNSA. CDR3 nucleotides: TGTGCCAGCAGCTCCACGTACCTAGCGGGGAACCCCGGGGAGCTGTTTTTT. Translated: CASSSTYLAGNPGELFF.

In its sample, this clone was seen a few times. The rearrangement joins TRBV6-5 to TRBJ2-7; 8 bases map to TRBD2. V lost 6 bases, J lost 3 bases, and 10 bases stayed unmatched. Germline-derived CDR1 and CDR2 are MNHEY and SVGAGI. This CDR3 region has 15 residues. The CDR3 DNA sequence: TGTGCCAGCAGGCGGGGGGACGGGGGACTCTACGAGCAGTACTTC. This encodes CASRRGDGGLYEQYF.

A word on this clone: An end of the junction does not agree with germline; a read error may underlie this. The V and J genes are TRBV19 and TRBJ2-5, with 11 bases aligning to TRBD2. The CDR3 has 16 amino acids. The V gene's germline CDR1 is LNHDA and CDR2 SQIVND (reference sequence). The CDR3 spells CASSPSGGLPGETQYF. The CDR3 DNA reads TGTGCAAGTAGCCCTAGCGGGGGGCTCCCTGGAGAGACCCAGTACTTC. The full variable domain, in which reference TRBV19 and TRBJ2-5 provide the parts outside the CDR3, is DGGITQSPKYLFRKEGQNVTLSCEQNLNHDAMYWYRQDPGQGLRLIYYSQIVNDFQKGDIAEGYSVSREKKESFPLTVTSAQKNPTAFYLCASSPSGGLPGETQYFGPGTRLLVL.

The chain combines TRBV6-1 with TRBJ1-3; 7 nucleotides align to TRBD1. The ends lost 7 bases at V and 6 bases at J; junction bases unmatched: 6. Germline CDR1 and CDR2: MNHNS and SASEGT. There are 13 residues in the CDR3. For the CDR3, the DNA is TGTGCCAGCACCGACAGGGCGGAAAACACCATATATTTT. It translates to CASTDRAENTIYF.

The chain has TRBV5-3 and TRBJ2-3; 8 bases match TRBD1. TRBV5-3 is treated as an ORF (open reading frame) with a function not yet certain. The CDR3 is made up of 16 amino acids. The V and J ends lost 0 bases and 1 base, in that order; junction bases with no gene match: 4. Written as DNA, the CDR3 is TGTGCCAGAAGCTTGGACAGGGGGGCTGGCACAGATACGCAGTATTTT. The encoded protein is CARSLDRGAGTDTQYF.

The rearrangement uses TRBV2 and TRBJ1-1; D possibly corresponds to TRBD1 (5 bases). Trimming removed 3 bases from V and 2 bases from J, with 7 bases in between. CDR3 size: 13 residues. Per the germline V gene, CDR1 is SNHLY and CDR2 is FYNNEI. In DNA, the CDR3 is TGTGCCAGCAGTGATGACAGTAACACTGAAGCTTTCTTT. Encoded protein: CASSDDSNTEAFF.

Written as DNA, the CDR3 is TGTGCCAGCGGGGCGAGCTCCTACGAGCAGTACTTC. Amino acids: CASGASSYEQYF. This sequence joins TRBV27 and TRBJ2-7; TRBD1 is a possible D gene (5 bases). The CDR3 loop spans 12 amino acids. Looked up from germline, CDR1 is MNHEY and CDR2 is SMNVEV (reference sequence). The ends were cut back, 8 bases at V and 0 bases at J, with 8 bases in the middle.

The V and J genes are TRBV9 and TRBJ1-5; perhaps TRBD1 as D (5 bases). CDR3 length equals 14 residues. Germline loops: CDR1 SGDLS, CDR2 YYNGEE. V was trimmed by 0 bases and J by 4 bases, leaving 8 bases between them. CDR3 nucleotides: TGTGCCAGCAGCGTAGGGGGGGGAAATCAGCCCCAGCATTTT. Protein: CASSVGGGNQPQHF.